The clone carrying this T cell receptor (beta chain) occurred once. This entry is derived from a study of blood T cell repertoires in COVID-19. The method was immunoSEQ multiplex PCR; TCRdb's version includes in-frame clones alone and lacks a portion of them. The sample holds more than 150,000 clones; 75% to 90% are singletons and the top ten take 15%. Germline V CDR1 and CDR2: SEHNR, FQNEAQ (reference sequence). Unmatched junction bases numbered 9, after V lost 2 bases and J lost 3 bases. CDR3 length: 16 residues. The clonotype was recovered from a woman between 40 and 50 years old with acute or convalescent COVID-19. V gene TRBV7-9 combines with J gene TRBJ2-7; TRBD2 agrees at 8 bases. The source material was peripheral blood. The CDR3 DNA reads TGTGCCAGCAGCTTACGGCTAGCGGGTCCCATCTACGAGCAGTACTTC. Its protein is CASSLRLAGPIYEQYF.